The rows below give T cell receptor beta chains drawn from one sample of a study of T-cell reconstitution after alpha-beta-depleted transplantation in children. In TCRdb, the PCR reads were re-called with MiXCR into one record per CDR3 protein. The table records some 400,000 distinct CDR3 sequences, around 21% of them present only once. This material consisted of PBMCs from the stem cell graft donor, taken from the stem cell graft. The receptors originated from a human donor who donated a stem cell graft to a child with acute myeloid leukemia. CDR3s include the opening cysteine and the closing phenylalanine or tryptophan. D genes are given only for firm matches. Size is stated for part of the rows, as once, few or many counts, or as a class when the clone is expanded.

D | size | J | V | DNA | CDR3
TRBD1 | few | TRBJ2-6 | TRBV29-1 | TGCAGCGCCTATTACCGGGACAGGGAGAGAGTCCTGACTTTC | CSAYYRDRERVLTF
- | - | TRBJ2-3 | TRBV20-1 | TGCAGTGCTAGAGAGTTGGCGGGGCCCGTAGATACGCAGTATTTT | CSARELAGPVDTQYF
- | - | TRBJ1-5 | TRBV6-1 | TGTGCCAGCAGTGAAGACGGACAGAACCCCAGCTGGCCCCAGCATTTT | CASSEDGQNPSWPQHF
TRBD2 | - | TRBJ2-1 | TRBV20-1 | TGCAGTGCTCAAGGGACTAGCGGGAGGGCGGGGGATGAGCAGTTCTTC | CSAQGTSGRAGDEQFF
TRBD1 | few | TRBJ2-1 | TRBV10-3 | TGTGCCATCAGTGAGGAAAGACAGGGTAATCGGTTCTTC | CAISEERQGNRFF
- | many | TRBJ2-1 | TRBV7-2 | TGTGCCAGCAGCTTTGGCCAGGGCAACTACAATGAGCAGTTCTTC | CASSFGQGNYNEQFF
- | few | TRBJ2-7 | TRBV20-1 | TGCAGTGCCAAATGGGGCAGAAACATACCCTACGAGCAGTACTTC | CSAKWGRNIPYEQYF
- | - | TRBJ2-1 | TRBV4-3 | TGCGCCAGCAGCCAAGGGCGTGGTTATTCCCTCTACAATGAGCAGTTCTTC | CASSQGRGYSLYNEQFF
TRBD2 | few | TRBJ2-3 | TRBV11-3 | TGTGCCAGCAGCCTAGGGACTAGCGGGAGTTCGGATACGCAGTATTTT | CASSLGTSGSSDTQYF
- | few | TRBJ2-7 | TRBV6-1 | TGTGCCACTGGACTCCGCGGACCATACGAGCAGTACTTC | CATGLRGPYEQYF
TRBD2 | few | TRBJ2-1 | TRBV12-3/TRBV12-4 | TGTGCCAGCAGTTTGGGGACTAGTCTCAATGAGCAGTTCTTC | CASSLGTSLNEQFF
- | - | TRBJ1-4 | TRBV25-1 | TGTGCCAGCAGTGATTTTTCAGCGGGAAATGAAAAACTGTTTTTT | CASSDFSAGNEKLFF
TRBD1 | - | TRBJ1-4 | TRBV4-2 | TGTGCCAGCAGCCTAGAGGGGGCGCGGGTCGAAAAACTGTTTTTT | CASSLEGARVEKLFF
- | many | TRBJ1-6 | TRBV7-2 | TGTGCCAGCAGCTTATATAATTCACCCCTCCACTTT | CASSLYNSPLHF
- | few | TRBJ2-3 | TRBV29-1 | TGCAGCGTTCGTGGAGGGGCCACAGATACGCAGTATTTT | CSVRGGATDTQYF
TRBD1 | - | TRBJ2-5 | TRBV7-9 | TGTGCCAGCAGCTTAGGACAGGGATCCCAGTACTTC | CASSLGQGSQYF
- | - | TRBJ2-3 | TRBV28 | TGTGCCAGCAGTTTTCGGCAGCAGCTTGATACGCAGTATTTT | CASSFRQQLDTQYF
TRBD2 | few | TRBJ2-2 | TRBV4-3 | TGCGCCAGCAGCCAAGATTCCGAAACACTGACTAGCGGCACCGGGGAGCTGTTTTTT | CASSQDSETLTSGTGELFF
- | - | TRBJ2-7 | TRBV20-1 | TGCAGTGCAGCGAGCCCCTGGGACTCAGCCTACGAGCAGTACTTC | CSAASPWDSAYEQYF
- | - | TRBJ2-7 | TRBV20-1 | TGCAGTGCTAGAGATAAGTTCGACTACGAGCAGTACTTC | CSARDKFDYEQYF
TRBD1 | - | TRBJ1-5 | TRBV7-2 | TGTGCCAGCAGCTTAGTAGTCAGGGGGAATCAGCCCCAGCATTTT | CASSLVVRGNQPQHF
- | few | TRBJ2-1 | TRBV29-1 | TGCAGCGGTAATGCAGCGAGCAATGAGCAGTTCTTC | CSGNAASNEQFF
- | few | TRBJ2-1 | TRBV20-1 | TGCAGTGCTAGCTGGGACAATGAGCAGTTCTTC | CSASWDNEQFF
- | many | TRBJ1-5 | TRBV12-3/TRBV12-4 | TGCGCCAGCAGCTTGACGGGTAATCAGCCCCAGCATTTT | CASSLTGNQPQHF
- | once | TRBJ2-3 | TRBV12-3/TRBV12-4 | TGTGCCAGCAGTGTCAGACCCATAGGTAACGCCGATACGCAGTATTTT | CASSVRPIGNADTQYF
TRBD2 | few | TRBJ2-7 | TRBV12-3/TRBV12-4 | TGTGCCAGCTCTGTTCCCAGCGGGAGCTACGAGCAGTACTTC | CASSVPSGSYEQYF
TRBD1 | - | TRBJ2-2 | TRBV4-2 | TGTGCCAGCAGCCCGAGACAGGGAACGAGCACCGGGGAGCTGTTTTTT | CASSPRQGTSTGELFF
TRBD1 | - | TRBJ2-3 | TRBV15 | TGTGCCACCAGCTCTTCGACAGGGAGCACAGATACGCAGTATTTT | CATSSSTGSTDTQYF
TRBD2 | few | TRBJ2-1 | TRBV5-1 | TGCGCCAGCAGCTTGAGGCTAGCGGGACGCGACTCCTACAATGAGCAGTTCTTC | CASSLRLAGRDSYNEQFF
TRBD2 | few | TRBJ2-1 | TRBV7-2 | TGTGCCAGCAGCCCCACTAGCGGGACAAGCTCCTACAATGAGCAGTTCTTC | CASSPTSGTSSYNEQFF
TRBD2 | many | TRBJ2-7 | TRBV28 | TGTGCCAGCAGTTTATCCCAAGCGGGAGGGTTCAGGGACGAGCAGTACTTC | CASSLSQAGGFRDEQYF
TRBD2 | many | TRBJ2-1 | TRBV3-1 | TGTGCCAGCAGCCTACTTTCCGGGGGGGATGAGCAGTTCTTC | CASSLLSGGDEQFF
- | - | TRBJ1-2 | TRBV20-1 | TGCAGTGGGACTACAAGGAACTATGGCTACACCTTC | CSGTTRNYGYTF
TRBD2 | - | TRBJ2-5 | TRBV20-1 | TGCAGTTCCTCCCGACTAGCGGGAGTGGGGTACCAAGAGACCCAGTACTTC | CSSSRLAGVGYQETQYF
- | - | TRBJ2-7 | TRBV6-1 | TGTGCCAGCGGGACAACCCACTACGAGCAGTACTTC | CASGTTHYEQYF
- | many | TRBJ2-1 | TRBV29-1 | TGCAGCGTTGAGATAGGCAATGAGCAGTTCTTC | CSVEIGNEQFF
TRBD2 | - | TRBJ2-2 | TRBV20-1 | TGCAGTGCAAGCCCGGGACTAGCTATCACCGGGGAGCTGTTTTTT | CSASPGLAITGELFF
- | - | TRBJ2-2 | TRBV20-1 | TGCAGTGCTAGAGGTCAGGGGTGGTACACCGGGGAGCTGTTTTTT | CSARGQGWYTGELFF
- | - | TRBJ2-3 | TRBV5-1 | TGCGCCAGCAGCTTCTCCGGGACCAAAGGAAATACGCAGTATTTT | CASSFSGTKGNTQYF
- | - | TRBJ1-6 | TRBV28 | TGTGCCAGCAGTTTATCCGGGACTAGAAATGATTCACCCCTCCACTTT | CASSLSGTRNDSPLHF
TRBD2 | few | TRBJ2-7 | TRBV20-1 | TGCAGTGCTATTCCGGGGGGTAGCGGGACGATATTCGAGCAGTACTTC | CSAIPGGSGTIFEQYF
TRBD1 | - | TRBJ2-1 | TRBV15 | TGTGCCACCAGCAGAAACAAAGGACAGGGGGCTCGGAATGAGCAGTTCTTC | CATSRNKGQGARNEQFF
TRBD1 | - | TRBJ2-7 | TRBV29-1 | TGCAGCGTCGAGCCGGGACAGCCCTCCTACGAGCAGTACTTC | CSVEPGQPSYEQYF
- | many | TRBJ1-1 | TRBV3-1 | TGTGCCAGCAGCCAGGTTGGGGAGCGAGGAACTGAAGCTTTCTTT | CASSQVGERGTEAFF
TRBD2 | - | TRBJ2-3 | TRBV20-1 | TGCAGTGCTAGAGAACCGCGCCTAGCGGTTAGCACAGATACGCAGTATTTT | CSAREPRLAVSTDTQYF
- | - | TRBJ2-1 | TRBV11-2 | TGTGCCAGCAGCTTAACAGCTTACAATGAGCAGTTCTTC | CASSLTAYNEQFF
- | - | TRBJ2-1 | TRBV10-2 | TGCGCCAGCAGTGAGGGGGCGAATGAGCAGTTCTTC | CASSEGANEQFF
- | - | TRBJ2-5 | TRBV5-1 | TGCGCCAGCAGCTTGCAACTACCCCAAGAGACCCAGTACTTC | CASSLQLPQETQYF